Listed here is a single T cell receptor (beta chain). This clonotype was counted at least ten times. Its antigen remains unidentified. No much larger clonotype is one base removed from it; base qualities were not supplied. These data belong to a study of regulatory T cells in long-lasting Graves disease (dated by TCRdb to the early 2020s). Describing the broader study: Newly diagnosed Graves' disease patients had taken antithyroid drugs for less than 3 months. This study used TCR sequencing and RNA sequencing of peripheral blood to compare persistent Graves' disease patients against newly diagnosed Graves' disease patients. The study took place in China and was registered as a clinical trial. A total of roughly 33 samples were covered by TCR sequencing, comprising approximately 13 persistent and roughly 20 newly diagnosed Graves' disease patients.

General conclusions and limits of the study: A larger number of public clonotypes was shared among persistent patients (approximately 3,000) than among newly diagnosed patients (about 990). Peripheral blood alone was examined, since thyroid tissue, which constituted the primary lesion, could not be accessed. TRBV28, TRBJ1-2 and TRBJ2-5 were preferentially used in persistent disease, while TRBV20-1 and TRBJ2-1 were favored in newly diagnosed disease. Sequencing and analysis were restricted to the TCR beta chain. Compared with newly diagnosed patients, patients with persistent Graves' disease had lower TCR Shannon entropy and fewer highly expanded clones, which suggests clonal expansion. The small sample size was acknowledged by the authors as a limitation that may reduce accuracy.

Preparation of the library involved multiplex PCR. Instrument used: Illumina HiSeq 4000. TCR beta libraries were built with iRepertoire HTBI primers and Arm-PCR amplification of CDR3 regions. Gel purification was performed on PCR products prior to sequencing. The authors' analysis ran thus. Across samples, 60 to 80 TRBV and around 15 TRBJ segments were identified and used for gene usage analysis of CDR3 amino acid clonotypes. COPE and FqMerger were used to merge the filtered high-quality paired reads into contigs. Contigs were aligned with BLAST to IMGT TRBV, TRBD and TRBJ reference genes, and CDR3 was defined per IMGT. Any clonotype with a frequency above 0.1% was counted as a highly expanded clone. Repertoire diversity was measured by Shannon entropy, and V-J evenness by the Gini coefficient. A clonotype was considered public if more than one individual shared it. TCRdb reanalyzed the raw reads on its own, using fastp at Q25 for trimming and MiXCR for clone calling, and kept in-frame beta chains. Rows with one shared CDR3 protein collapse into an entry with the most common genes and DNA. The V and J calls, along with clone size, are taken from TCRdb and not from the paper's own processing. Counted in this sample were under 300,000 distinct CDR3 sequences; 15% to 20% of them appeared once. The leading ten clones occupy around 13% of the sample.

The germline V gene (reference sequence) gives CDR1 as LGHDT and CDR2 as YNNKEL. Its CDR3 holds 13 amino acids, cysteine through phenylalanine. Only the CDR3 region is kept as DNA, spanning 39 bases read in frame from base 1. V is cut by 1 base and J by 1 base, and the space between the germline ends is 4 bases. Interpreted using the paper, the time point label stands for: newly diagnosed GD, antithyroid drugs for less than 3 months. RNA was extracted from PBMCs in TRIzol for both TCR sequencing and RNA sequencing. The diagnosis of Graves' disease followed American Thyroid Association guidelines. Patients for the study were recruited at an endocrinology department in Xi'an, China. Each patient gave 9 to 10 milliliters of peripheral blood, collected in an EDTA anticoagulant tube. PBMCs were isolated by Ficoll Paque Plus density gradient separation without further T cell sorting. RNA quality was checked with an Agilent 2100 Bioanalyzer and agarose gel, and concentration with a NanoDrop 2000.

This sample also appeared in a second study, on T cells in Graves' hyperthyroidism and ophthalmopathy. From that second study: Graves' hyperthyroidism was defined as stable when no progression to ophthalmopathy occurred over 18 months of follow-up. Hyperthyroidism patients were aged 18 to 65 years and newly diagnosed, with disease duration of less than 2 months. Patients with uncontrolled infections, other autoimmune diseases, pregnancy or lactation were excluded. Clinical symptoms, serum thyroxine and TRAb, thyroid ultrasound, and orbital computed tomography formed the basis for the diagnoses. The first round of RT-PCR for the TCR CDR3 was performed with the HTBI primer set and the Qiagen OneStep RT-PCR kit. Blood samples also contained most of the expanded thyroid clonotypes (frequency above 0.001), which suggests that blood repertoires may reflect thyroid immune responses. A model built on a 13 V-J signature distinguished ophthalmopathy from stable hyperthyroidism, reaching 87.88% sensitivity and around 81% specificity in cross-validation and 80%/75% in testing. In validation, progression to ophthalmopathy was predicted by the model with 70% to 71% sensitivity and 72% to 85% specificity, a median of around 5.9 months before onset. To identify distinguishing TCR V-J signatures, a discovery cohort of 90 to 100 patients was used, comprising roughly 45 with Graves' ophthalmopathy and around 57 with stable Graves' hyperthyroidism. Prospective prediction of ophthalmopathy was tested in an independent validation cohort consisting of 18 hyperthyroidism patients and more than 15 patients who later progressed to ophthalmopathy. The 100 discovery patients were randomly split 7:3 into training and test sets. The study also compared thyroid tissue and blood T-cell repertoires from roughly 6 Graves' hyperthyroidism patients. Once sampling was done, hyperthyroidism patients were given methimazole at a starting dose of 30 mg daily, whereas ophthalmopathy patients were given high-dose intravenous methylprednisolone. Libraries were constructed in a second round of multiplex PCR, after which size selection and purification were performed. Sequencing of the libraries was done on an Illumina HiSeq2000 using paired-end 100 bp reads. SOAPnuke was used to process the raw data, with reads discarded if the reads contained adapters or uncalled bases, had a mean Phred below 15, or lacked an exact constant-primer or identifier match. High-quality paired reads were merged using COPE v1.2.5, and each unique nucleotide sequence was defined as a clonotype. MiTCR v1.1 was used to align clonotypes to the IMGT TRBV, TRBD and TRBJ reference segments. Analysis was restricted to V-J combinations with a frequency above 0.0001, which covered about 99% of repertoires. A TCS score was defined as the ratio of F50 (clonal expansion) to E x V (chaos), with BLOSUM62-based TCRdist applied between CDR3 peptides within each V-J. Welch's t-statistics and random forest reduced some 510 V-J features to 13, which were used in a naive Bayes classifier (R e1071). Sample size was not statistically predetermined, and investigators were not blinded to group allocation. TCR Vbeta CDR3 sequencing of fewer than 150 peripheral blood samples (roughly 43 ophthalmopathy, 75 hyperthyroidism and some 17 progressor patients) is reported in the paper.

The source is a woman between 25 and 40 years old with Graves disease. Donor details come from another sample of the same person, matched by shared clones. The receptor chain draws on TRBV3-1 and TRBJ1-1; no D gene can be assigned with confidence. Sequenced here: peripheral blood mononuclear cells (PBMCs), sampled at new diagnosis, from a patient treated with antithyroid drugs. The CDR3 reads CASSQVGNTEAFF. The bases are TGTGCCAGCAGCCAAGTCGGGAACACTGAAGCTTTCTTT.